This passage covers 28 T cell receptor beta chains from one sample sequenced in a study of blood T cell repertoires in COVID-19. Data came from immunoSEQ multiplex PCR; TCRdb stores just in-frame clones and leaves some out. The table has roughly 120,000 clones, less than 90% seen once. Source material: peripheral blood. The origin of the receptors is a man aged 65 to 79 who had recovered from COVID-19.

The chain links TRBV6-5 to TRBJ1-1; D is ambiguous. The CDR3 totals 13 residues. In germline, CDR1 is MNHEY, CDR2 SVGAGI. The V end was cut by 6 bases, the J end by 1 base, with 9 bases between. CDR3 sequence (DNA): TGTGCCAGCAGATTTACAGCGAACACTGAAGCTTTCTTT. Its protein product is CASRFTANTEAFF.

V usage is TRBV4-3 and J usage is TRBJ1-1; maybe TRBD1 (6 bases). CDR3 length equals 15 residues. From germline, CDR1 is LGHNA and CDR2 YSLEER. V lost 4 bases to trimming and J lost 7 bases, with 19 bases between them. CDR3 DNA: TGCGCCAGCAGCCCACGGGACCGGGGGGCGGATGAAGCTTTCTTT. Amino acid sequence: CASSPRDRGADEAFF.

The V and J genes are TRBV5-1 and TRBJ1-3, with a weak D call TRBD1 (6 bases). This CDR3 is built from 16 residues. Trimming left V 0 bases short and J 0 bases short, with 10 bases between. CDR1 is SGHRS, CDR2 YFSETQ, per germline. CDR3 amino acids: CASSLEGDYSGNTIYF. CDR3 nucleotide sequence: TGCGCCAGCAGCTTGGAGGGGGATTACTCTGGAAACACCATATATTTT.

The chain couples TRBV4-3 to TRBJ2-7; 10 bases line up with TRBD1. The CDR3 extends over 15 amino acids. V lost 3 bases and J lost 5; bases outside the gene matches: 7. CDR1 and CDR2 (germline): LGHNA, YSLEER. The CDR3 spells CASSHSTGGENEQYF. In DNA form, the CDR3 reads TGCGCCAGCAGCCACTCGACAGGGGGCGAAAACGAGCAGTACTTC.

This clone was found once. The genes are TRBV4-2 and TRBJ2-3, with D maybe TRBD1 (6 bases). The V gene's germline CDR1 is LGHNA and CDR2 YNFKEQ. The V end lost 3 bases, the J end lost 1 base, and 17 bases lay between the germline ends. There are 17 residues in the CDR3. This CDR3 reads CASSQDFSDSGTDTQYF. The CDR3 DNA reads TGTGCCAGCAGCCAGGATTTTTCGGACAGTGGCACAGATACGCAGTATTTT.

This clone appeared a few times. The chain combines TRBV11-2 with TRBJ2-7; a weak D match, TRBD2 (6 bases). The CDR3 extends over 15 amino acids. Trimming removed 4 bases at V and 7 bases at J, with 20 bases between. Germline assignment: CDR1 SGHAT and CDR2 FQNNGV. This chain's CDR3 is CASSSGTDPHWEQYF. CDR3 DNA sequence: TGTGCCAGCAGCTCGGGGACTGACCCTCATTGGGAGCAGTACTTC.

The CDR3 spells CAWSVRRGRTDTQYF. In nucleotides, the CDR3 is TGTGCCTGGAGTGTACGGCGGGGCAGGACAGATACGCAGTATTTT. The chain has TRBV30 and TRBJ2-3; the D gene is possibly TRBD2 (6 bases). The CDR3 runs 15 residues. Trimming took off 0 bases at V and 3 bases at J, with 13 bases between the two ends. The germline V gene has CDR1 GTSNPN and CDR2 SVGIG (reference sequence). The whole variable domain, remainder taken from reference TRBV30 and TRBJ2-3, is SQTIHQWPATLVQPVGSPLSLECTVEGTSNPNLYWYRQAAGRGLQLLFYSVGIGQISSEVPQNLSASRPQDRQFILSSKKLLLSDSGFYLCAWSVRRGRTDTQYFGPGTRLTVL.

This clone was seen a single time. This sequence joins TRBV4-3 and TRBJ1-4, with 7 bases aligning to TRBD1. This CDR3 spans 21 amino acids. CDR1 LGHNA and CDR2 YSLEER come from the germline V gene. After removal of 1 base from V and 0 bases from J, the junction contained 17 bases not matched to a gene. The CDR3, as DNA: TGCGCCAGCAGCCAAGCCCAAGATAGGGGGACAGCATCTGCAACTAATGAAAAACTGTTTTTT. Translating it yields CASSQAQDRGTASATNEKLFF.

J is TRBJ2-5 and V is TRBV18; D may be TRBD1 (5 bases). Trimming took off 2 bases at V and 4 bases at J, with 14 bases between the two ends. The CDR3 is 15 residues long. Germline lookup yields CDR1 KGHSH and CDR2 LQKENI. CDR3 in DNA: TGTGCCAGCTCACCAGTCTCCAAGCAGGGAGAGACCCAGTACTTC. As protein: CASSPVSKQGETQYF.

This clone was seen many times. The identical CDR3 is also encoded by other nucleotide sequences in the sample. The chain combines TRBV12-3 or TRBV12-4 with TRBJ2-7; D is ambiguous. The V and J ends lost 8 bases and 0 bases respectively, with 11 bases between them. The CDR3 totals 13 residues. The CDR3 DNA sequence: TGTGCCAGCGGTAGACGGAGCTCCTACGAGCAGTACTTC. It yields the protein CASGRRSSYEQYF.

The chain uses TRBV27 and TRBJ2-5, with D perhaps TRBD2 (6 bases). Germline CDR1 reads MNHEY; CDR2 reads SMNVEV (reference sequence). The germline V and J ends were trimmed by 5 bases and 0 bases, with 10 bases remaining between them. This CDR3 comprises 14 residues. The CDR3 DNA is TGTGCCAGCAGTCTCCGGAGGGACCAAGAGACCCAGTACTTC. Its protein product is CASSLRRDQETQYF.

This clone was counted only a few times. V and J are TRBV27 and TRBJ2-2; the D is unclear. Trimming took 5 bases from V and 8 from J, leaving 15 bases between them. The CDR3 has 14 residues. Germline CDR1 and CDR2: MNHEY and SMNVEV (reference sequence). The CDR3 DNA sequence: TGTGCCAGCAGTCGACCTGGGCAGATAGGGGAGCTGTTTTTT. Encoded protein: CASSRPGQIGELFF.

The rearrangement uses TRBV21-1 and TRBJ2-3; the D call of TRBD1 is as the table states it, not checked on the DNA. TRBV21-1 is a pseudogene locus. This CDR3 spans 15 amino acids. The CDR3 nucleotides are TGTGCCAGGCACACAACCGGGACACTCACAGATACGCAGTATTTT. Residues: CARHTTGTLTDTQYF.

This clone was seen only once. The chain's CDR3 is CASSLQAGFYGYTF. The DNA for the CDR3 is TGTGCCAGCAGCTTACAGGCGGGGTTCTATGGCTACACCTTC. The chain joins TRBV5-4 to TRBJ1-2; D possibly corresponds to TRBD1 (5 bases). Germline assignment: CDR1 SGHNT and CDR2 YYREEE (reference sequence). Trimming left V 2 bases short and J 4 bases short, with 12 bases between. The CDR3 consists of 14 residues.

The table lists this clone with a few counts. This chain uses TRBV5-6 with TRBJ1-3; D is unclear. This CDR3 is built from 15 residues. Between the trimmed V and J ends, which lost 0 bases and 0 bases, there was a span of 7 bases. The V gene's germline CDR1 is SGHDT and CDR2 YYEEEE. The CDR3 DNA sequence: TGTGCCAGCAGCTTGGCCGCTATCTCTGGAAACACCATATATTTT. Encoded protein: CASSLAAISGNTIYF. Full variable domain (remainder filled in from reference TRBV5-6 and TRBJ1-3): DAGVTQSPTHLIKTRGQQVTLRCSPKSGHDTVSWYQQALGQGPQFIFQYYEEEERQRGNFPDRFSGHQFPNYSSELNVNALLLGDSALYLCASSLAAISGNTIYFGEGSWLTVV.

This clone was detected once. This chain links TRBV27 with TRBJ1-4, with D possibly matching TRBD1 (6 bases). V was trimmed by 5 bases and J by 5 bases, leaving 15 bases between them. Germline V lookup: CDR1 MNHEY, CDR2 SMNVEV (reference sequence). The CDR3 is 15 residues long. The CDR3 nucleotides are TGTGCCAGCAGTGTCCGGACAGAGCTGAATGAAAAACTGTTTTTT. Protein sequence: CASSVRTELNEKLFF.

The CDR3 loop reads CASSDVQGGDQPQHF. DNA for the CDR3: TGTGCCAGCAGTGACGTACAGGGGGGGGATCAGCCCCAGCATTTT. The chain recombines TRBV6-1 with TRBJ1-5, with TRBD1 matching 8 bases. Germline values: CDR1 MNHNS, CDR2 SASEGT. Trimming at V came to 3 bases and at J to 5 bases, leaving 6 bases not matched to a gene. The CDR3 spans 15 residues.

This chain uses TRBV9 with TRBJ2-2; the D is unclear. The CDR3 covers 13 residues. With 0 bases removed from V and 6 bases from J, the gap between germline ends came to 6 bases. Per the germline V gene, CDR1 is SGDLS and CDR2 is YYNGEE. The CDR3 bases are TGTGCCAGCAGCGTAGTTATCGCCGGGGAGCTGTTTTTT. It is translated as CASSVVIAGELFF.

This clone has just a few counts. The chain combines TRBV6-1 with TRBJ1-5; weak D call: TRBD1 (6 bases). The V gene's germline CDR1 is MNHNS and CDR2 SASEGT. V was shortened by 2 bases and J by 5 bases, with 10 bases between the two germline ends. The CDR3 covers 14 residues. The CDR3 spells CASSEIGGYQPQHF. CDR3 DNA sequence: TGTGCCAGCAGTGAAATAGGGGGTTATCAGCCCCAGCATTTT.

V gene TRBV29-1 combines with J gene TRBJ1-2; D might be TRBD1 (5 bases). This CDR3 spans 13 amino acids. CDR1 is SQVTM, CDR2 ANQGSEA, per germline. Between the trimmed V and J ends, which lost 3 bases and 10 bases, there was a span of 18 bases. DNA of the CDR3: TGCAGCGTTGATGGGCAGGGCCATTGGGACTACACCTTC. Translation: CSVDGQGHWDYTF.

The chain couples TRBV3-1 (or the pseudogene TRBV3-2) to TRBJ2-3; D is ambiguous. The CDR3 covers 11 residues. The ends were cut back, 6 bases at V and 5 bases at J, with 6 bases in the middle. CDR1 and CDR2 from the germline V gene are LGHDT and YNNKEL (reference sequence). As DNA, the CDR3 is TGTGCCAGCAGTATTCTAGATACGCAGTATTTT. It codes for CASSILDTQYF.

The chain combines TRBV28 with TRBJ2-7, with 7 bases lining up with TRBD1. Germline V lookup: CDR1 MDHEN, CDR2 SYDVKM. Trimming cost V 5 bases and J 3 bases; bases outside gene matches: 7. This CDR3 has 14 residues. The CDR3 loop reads CASSGTVSLYEQYF. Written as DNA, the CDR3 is TGTGCCAGCAGTGGGACAGTTTCCCTCTACGAGCAGTACTTC. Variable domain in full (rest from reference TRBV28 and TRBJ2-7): DVKVTQSSRYLVKRTGEKVFLECVQDMDHENMFWYRQDPGLGLRLIYFSYDVKMKEKGDIPEGYSVSREKKERFSLILESASTNQTSMYLCASSGTVSLYEQYFGPGTRLTVT.

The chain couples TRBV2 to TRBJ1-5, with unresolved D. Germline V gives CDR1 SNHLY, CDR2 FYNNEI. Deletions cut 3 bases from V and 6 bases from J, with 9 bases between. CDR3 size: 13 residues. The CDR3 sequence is CASSESYGQPQHF. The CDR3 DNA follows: TGTGCCAGCAGTGAGTCGTACGGTCAGCCCCAGCATTTT.

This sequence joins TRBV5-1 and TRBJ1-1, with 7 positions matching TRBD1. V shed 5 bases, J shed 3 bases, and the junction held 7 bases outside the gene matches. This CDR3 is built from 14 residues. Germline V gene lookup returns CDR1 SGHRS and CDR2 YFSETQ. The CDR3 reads CASRTGLTYTEAFF. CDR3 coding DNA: TGCGCCAGCAGGACAGGGCTCACCTACACTGAAGCTTTCTTT.

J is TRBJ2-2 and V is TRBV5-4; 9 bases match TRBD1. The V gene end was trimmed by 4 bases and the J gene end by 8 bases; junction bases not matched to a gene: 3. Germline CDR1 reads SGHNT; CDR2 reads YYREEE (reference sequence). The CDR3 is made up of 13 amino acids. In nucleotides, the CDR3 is TGTGCCAGCAGCACAGGGGGCGGGGGGGAGCTGTTTTTT. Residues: CASSTGGGGELFF.

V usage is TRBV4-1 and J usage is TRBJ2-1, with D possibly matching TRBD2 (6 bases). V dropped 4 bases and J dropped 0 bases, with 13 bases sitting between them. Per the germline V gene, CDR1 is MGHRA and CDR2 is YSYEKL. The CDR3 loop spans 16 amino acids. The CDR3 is CASSLIAESSYNEQFF. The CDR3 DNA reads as TGCGCCAGCAGCCTGATAGCGGAGAGCTCCTACAATGAGCAGTTCTTC.

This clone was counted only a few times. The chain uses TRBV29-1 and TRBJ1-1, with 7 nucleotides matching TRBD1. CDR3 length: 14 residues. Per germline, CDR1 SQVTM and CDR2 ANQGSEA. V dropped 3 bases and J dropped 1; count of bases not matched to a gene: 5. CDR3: CSVEHRGGNTEAFF. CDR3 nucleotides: TGCAGCGTTGAGCACAGGGGTGGGAACACTGAAGCTTTCTTT.

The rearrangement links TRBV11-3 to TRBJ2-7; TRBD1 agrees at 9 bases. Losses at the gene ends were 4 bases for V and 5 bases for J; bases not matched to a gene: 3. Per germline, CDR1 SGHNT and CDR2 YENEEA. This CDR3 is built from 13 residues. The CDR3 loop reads CASSWDRENEQYF. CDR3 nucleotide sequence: TGTGCCAGCAGCTGGGACAGGGAAAACGAGCAGTACTTC.